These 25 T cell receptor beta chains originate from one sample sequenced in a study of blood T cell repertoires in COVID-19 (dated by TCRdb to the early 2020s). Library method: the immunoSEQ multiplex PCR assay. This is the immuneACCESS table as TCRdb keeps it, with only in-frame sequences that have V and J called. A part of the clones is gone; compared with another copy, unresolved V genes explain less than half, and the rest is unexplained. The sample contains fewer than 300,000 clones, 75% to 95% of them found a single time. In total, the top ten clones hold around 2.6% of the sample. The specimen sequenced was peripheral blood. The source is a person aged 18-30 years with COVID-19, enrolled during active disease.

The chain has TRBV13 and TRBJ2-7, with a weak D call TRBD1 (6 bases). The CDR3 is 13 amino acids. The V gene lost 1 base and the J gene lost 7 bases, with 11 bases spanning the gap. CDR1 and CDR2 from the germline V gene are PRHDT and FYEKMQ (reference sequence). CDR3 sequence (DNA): TGTGCCAGCAGCTTAGAGGGGACACCTGAGCAGTACTTC. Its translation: CASSLEGTPEQYF.

The CDR3 nucleotides read TGTGCCAGCAGGCGCCTAAGCGGGAACTCCTACGAGCAGTACTTC. This encodes CASRRLSGNSYEQYF. The gene calls are TRBV28 and TRBJ2-7; 7 bases map to TRBD2. The CDR3 is 15 amino acids. Germline lookup yields CDR1 MDHEN and CDR2 SYDVKM. The V segment lost 6 bases and the J segment 0 bases; nucleotides outside the gene matches: 8.

CDR3 bases: TGTGCCAGCAGCTCCCGTCGGGGGACTAGCACAGATACGCAGTATTTT. Protein sequence: CASSSRRGTSTDTQYF. This sequence joins TRBV11-2 and TRBJ2-3; TRBD2 is a possible D gene (6 bases). The V end lost 4 bases, the J end lost 0 bases, and 14 bases lay between the germline ends. The CDR3 contains 16 residues. Germline V CDR1 and CDR2: SGHAT, FQNNGV.

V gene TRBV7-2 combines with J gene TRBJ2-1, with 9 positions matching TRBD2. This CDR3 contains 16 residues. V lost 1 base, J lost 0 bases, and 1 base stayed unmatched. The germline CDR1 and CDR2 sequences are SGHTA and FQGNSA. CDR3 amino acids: CASSLGSGSSYNEQFF. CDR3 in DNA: TGTGCCAGCAGCTTAGGTAGCGGGAGCTCCTACAATGAGCAGTTCTTC.

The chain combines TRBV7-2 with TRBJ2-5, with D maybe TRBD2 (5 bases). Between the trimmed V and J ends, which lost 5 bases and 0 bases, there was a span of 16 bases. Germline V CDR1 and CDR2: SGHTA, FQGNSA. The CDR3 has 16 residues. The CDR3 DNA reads TGTGCCAGCAGCCCCGGAGGCACCCTGTACCAAGAGACCCAGTACTTC. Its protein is CASSPGGTLYQETQYF. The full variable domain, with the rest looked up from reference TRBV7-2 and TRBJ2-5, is GAGVSQSPSNKVTEKGKDVELRCDPISGHTALYWYRQSLGQGLEFLIYFQGNSAPDKSGLPSDRFSAERTGGSVSTLTIQRTQQEDSAVYLCASSPGGTLYQETQYFGPGTRLLVL.

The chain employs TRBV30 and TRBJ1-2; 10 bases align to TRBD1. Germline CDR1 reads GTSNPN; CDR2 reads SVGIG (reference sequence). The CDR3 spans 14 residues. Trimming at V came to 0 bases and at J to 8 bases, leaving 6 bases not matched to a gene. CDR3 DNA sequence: TGTGCCTGGAGTGTGGGGGACAGGGGTGGCGGCTACACCTTC. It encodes CAWSVGDRGGGYTF.

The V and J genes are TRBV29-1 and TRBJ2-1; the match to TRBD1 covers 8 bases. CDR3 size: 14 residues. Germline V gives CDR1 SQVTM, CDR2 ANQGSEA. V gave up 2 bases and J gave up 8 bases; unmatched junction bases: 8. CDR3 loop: CSVERQGAPDEQFF. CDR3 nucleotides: TGCAGCGTTGAACGGCAGGGGGCGCCAGATGAGCAGTTCTTC.

CDR3 DNA: TGTGCCAGCAGCCAACGGGGACAGGCCCCTGGAAACACCATATATTTT. This translates into CASSQRGQAPGNTIYF. The chain carries TRBV14 and TRBJ1-3, with TRBD1 matching 8 bases. V lost 2 bases, J lost 2 bases, and 5 bases stayed unmatched. The CDR3 runs to 16 residues. Looked up from germline, CDR1 is SGHDN and CDR2 is FVKESK.

CDR3 region: CASRRSLAGATDTQYF. The CDR3 DNA reads TGTGCCAGCAGGAGGAGTCTAGCGGGAGCAACGGATACGCAGTATTTT. V usage is TRBV9 and J usage is TRBJ2-3, with 10 bases fitting TRBD2. The CDR3 is 16 residues long. Looked up from germline, CDR1 is SGDLS and CDR2 is YYNGEE. V lost 5 bases to trimming and J lost 6 bases; unmatched junction nucleotides: 12. Variable domain in full (rest from reference TRBV9 and TRBJ2-3): DSGVTQTPKHLITATGQRVTLRCSPRSGDLSVYWYQQSLDQGLQFLIQYYNGEERAKGNILERFSAQQFPDLHSELNLSSLELGDSALYFCASRRSLAGATDTQYFGPGTRLTVL.

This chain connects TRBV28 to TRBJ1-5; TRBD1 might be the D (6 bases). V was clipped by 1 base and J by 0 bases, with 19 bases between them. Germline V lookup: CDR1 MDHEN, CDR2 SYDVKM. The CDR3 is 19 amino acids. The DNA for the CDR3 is TGTGCCAGCAGTTTATCCCTGGCAGGGGAGAGAGGTAGCAATCAGCCCCAGCATTTT. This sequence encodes CASSLSLAGERGSNQPQHF.

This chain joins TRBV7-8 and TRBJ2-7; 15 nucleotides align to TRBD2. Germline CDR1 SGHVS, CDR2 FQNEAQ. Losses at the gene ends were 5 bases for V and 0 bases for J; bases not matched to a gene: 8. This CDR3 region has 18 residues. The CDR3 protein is CASSPMGTSGRYSYEQYF. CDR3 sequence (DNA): TGTGCCAGCAGCCCAATGGGGACTAGCGGGAGGTACTCCTACGAGCAGTACTTC.

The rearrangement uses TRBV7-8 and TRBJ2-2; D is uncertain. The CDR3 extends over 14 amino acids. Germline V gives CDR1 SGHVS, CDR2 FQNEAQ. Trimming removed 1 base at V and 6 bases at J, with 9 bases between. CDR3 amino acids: CASSLDHLAGELFF. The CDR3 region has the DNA TGTGCCAGCAGCTTAGATCACCTAGCCGGGGAGCTGTTTTTT.

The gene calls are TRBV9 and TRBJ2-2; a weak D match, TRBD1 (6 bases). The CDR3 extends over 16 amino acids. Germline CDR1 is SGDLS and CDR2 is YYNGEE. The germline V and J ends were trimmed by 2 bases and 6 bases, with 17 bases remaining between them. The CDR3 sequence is CASSVSGTTFSGELFF. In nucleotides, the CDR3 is TGTGCCAGCAGCGTCTCCGGGACAACGTTCTCCGGGGAGCTGTTTTTT.

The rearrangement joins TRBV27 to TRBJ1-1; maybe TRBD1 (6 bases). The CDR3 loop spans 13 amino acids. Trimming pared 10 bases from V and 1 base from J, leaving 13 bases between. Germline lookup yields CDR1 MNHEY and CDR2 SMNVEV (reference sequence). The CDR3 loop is CATKRGWNTEAFF. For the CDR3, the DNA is TGTGCCACCAAGAGGGGGTGGAACACTGAAGCTTTCTTT.

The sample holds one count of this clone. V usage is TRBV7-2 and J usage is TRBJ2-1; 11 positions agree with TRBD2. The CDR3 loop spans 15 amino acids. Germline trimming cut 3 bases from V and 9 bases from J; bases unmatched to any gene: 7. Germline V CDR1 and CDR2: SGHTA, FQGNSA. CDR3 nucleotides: TGTGCCAGCAGCTTGACTAGCGGGACTGGGGGTGAGCAGTTCTTC. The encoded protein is CASSLTSGTGGEQFF.

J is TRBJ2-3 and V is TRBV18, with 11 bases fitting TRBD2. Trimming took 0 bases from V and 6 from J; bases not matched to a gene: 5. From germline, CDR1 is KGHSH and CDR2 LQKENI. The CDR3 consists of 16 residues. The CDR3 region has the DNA TGTGCCAGCTCACCACCAGTAGCGGGAGGGCTGGATACGCAGTATTTT. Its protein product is CASSPPVAGGLDTQYF.

CDR3 sequence (DNA): TGTGCCTGGAGTCCTGGGGCCACCTACGAGCAGTACTTC. Its translation: CAWSPGATYEQYF. The V call is TRBV30, the J call TRBJ2-7; perhaps TRBD1 as D (5 bases). V shed 2 bases and J shed 2 bases, with 10 bases lying between them. This CDR3 is built from 13 residues. Germline V gene data show CDR1 as GTSNPN and CDR2 as SVGIG (reference sequence).

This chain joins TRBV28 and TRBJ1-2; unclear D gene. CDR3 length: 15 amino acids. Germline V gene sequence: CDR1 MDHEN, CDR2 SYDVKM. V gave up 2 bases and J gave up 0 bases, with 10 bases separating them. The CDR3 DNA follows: TGTGCCAGCAGTTTAATATCCGGAGCTAACTATGGCTACACCTTC. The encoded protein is CASSLISGANYGYTF.

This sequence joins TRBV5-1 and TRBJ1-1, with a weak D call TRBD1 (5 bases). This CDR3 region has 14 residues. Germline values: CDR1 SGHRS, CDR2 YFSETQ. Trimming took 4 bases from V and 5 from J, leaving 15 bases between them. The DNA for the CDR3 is TGCGCCAGCAGCACCCAGGGCCCCGGGACTGAAGCTTTCTTT. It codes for CASSTQGPGTEAFF.

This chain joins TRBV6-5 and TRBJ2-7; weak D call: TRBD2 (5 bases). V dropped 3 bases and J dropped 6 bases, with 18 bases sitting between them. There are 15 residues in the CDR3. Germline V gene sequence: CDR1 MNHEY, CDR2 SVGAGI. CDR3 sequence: CASSYDSGKRGEQYF. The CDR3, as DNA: TGTGCCAGCAGTTATGATTCGGGGAAAAGAGGCGAGCAGTACTTC.

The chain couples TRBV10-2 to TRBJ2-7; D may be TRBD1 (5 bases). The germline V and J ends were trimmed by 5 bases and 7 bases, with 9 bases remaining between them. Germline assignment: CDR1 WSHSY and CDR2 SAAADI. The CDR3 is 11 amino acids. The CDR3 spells CASSRGQEQYF. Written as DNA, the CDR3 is TGCGCCAGCAGTAGGGGTCAAGAGCAGTACTTC.

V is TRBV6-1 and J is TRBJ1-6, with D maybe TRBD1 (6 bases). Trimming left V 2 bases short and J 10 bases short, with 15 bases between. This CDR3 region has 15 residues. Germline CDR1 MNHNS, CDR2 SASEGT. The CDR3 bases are TGTGCCAGCAGTGAACAAGCCAGGGGTTACTCACCCCTCCACTTT. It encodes CASSEQARGYSPLHF.

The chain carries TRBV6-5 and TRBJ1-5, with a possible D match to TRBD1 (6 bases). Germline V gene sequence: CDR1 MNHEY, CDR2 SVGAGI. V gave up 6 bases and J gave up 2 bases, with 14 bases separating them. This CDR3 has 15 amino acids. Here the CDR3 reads CASSRGGGRNQPQHF. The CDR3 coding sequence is TGTGCCAGCAGCCGGGGGGGCGGACGCAATCAGCCCCAGCATTTT.

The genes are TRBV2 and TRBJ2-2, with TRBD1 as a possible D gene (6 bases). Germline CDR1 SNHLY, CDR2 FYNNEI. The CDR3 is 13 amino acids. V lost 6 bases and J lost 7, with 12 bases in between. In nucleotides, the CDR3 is TGTGCCAGCAGACCCCTAGGGGGCGGGGAGCTGTTTTTT. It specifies CASRPLGGGELFF.

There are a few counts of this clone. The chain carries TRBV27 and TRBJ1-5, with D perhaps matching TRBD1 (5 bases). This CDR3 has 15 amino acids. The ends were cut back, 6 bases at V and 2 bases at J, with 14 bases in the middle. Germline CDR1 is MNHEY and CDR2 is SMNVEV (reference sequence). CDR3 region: CASSLQGAGNQPQHF. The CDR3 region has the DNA TGTGCCAGCAGCCTGCAGGGTGCAGGCAATCAGCCCCAGCATTTT.